The entry that follows covers one T cell receptor (beta chain) sequence. This record belongs to a study of T-cell reconstitution after alpha-beta-depleted transplantation in children. Preparation of the TCRbeta library involved a method that used unique molecular identifiers. A single record per CDR3 protein comes from TCRdb applying MiXCR to the PCR reads. The sample lists 450,000 to 600,000 distinct CDR3 sequences, approximately 32% occurring once. This CDR3 comprises 15 residues. The junction had 8 bases not matched to a gene; V was cut back by 6 bases and J by 4 bases. Germline V lookup: CDR1 KGHSH, CDR2 LQKENI.

This receptor was obtained from a human donor who donated a stem cell graft to a child with aplastic anemia. V is TRBV18 and J is TRBJ2-2, with 7 bases matching TRBD1. The starting material was PBMCs from the stem cell graft donor, obtained from the stem cell graft. DNA for the CDR3: TGTGCCAGCTCTGAGCTCAGGGGGAGCACCGGGGAGCTGTTTTTT. Translating it yields CASSELRGSTGELFF.